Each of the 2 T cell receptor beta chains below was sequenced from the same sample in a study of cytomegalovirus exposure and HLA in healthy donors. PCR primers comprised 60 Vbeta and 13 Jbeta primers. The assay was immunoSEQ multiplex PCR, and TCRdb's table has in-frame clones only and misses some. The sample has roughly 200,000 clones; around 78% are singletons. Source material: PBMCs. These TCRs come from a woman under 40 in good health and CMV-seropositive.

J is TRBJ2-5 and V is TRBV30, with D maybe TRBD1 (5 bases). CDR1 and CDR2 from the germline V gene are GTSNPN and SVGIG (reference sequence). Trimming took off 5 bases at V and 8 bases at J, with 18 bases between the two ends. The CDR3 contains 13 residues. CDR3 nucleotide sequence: TGTGCCTGGTCGGCACAGGCAGCCTCAACCCAGTACTTC. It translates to CAWSAQAASTQYF.

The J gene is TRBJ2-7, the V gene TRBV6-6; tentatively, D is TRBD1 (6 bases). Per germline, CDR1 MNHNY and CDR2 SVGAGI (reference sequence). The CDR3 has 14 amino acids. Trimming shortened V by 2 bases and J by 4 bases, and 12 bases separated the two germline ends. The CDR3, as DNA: TGTGCCAGCAGTTACCGACAGGAGCAGTACGAGCAGTACTTC. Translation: CASSYRQEQYEQYF.